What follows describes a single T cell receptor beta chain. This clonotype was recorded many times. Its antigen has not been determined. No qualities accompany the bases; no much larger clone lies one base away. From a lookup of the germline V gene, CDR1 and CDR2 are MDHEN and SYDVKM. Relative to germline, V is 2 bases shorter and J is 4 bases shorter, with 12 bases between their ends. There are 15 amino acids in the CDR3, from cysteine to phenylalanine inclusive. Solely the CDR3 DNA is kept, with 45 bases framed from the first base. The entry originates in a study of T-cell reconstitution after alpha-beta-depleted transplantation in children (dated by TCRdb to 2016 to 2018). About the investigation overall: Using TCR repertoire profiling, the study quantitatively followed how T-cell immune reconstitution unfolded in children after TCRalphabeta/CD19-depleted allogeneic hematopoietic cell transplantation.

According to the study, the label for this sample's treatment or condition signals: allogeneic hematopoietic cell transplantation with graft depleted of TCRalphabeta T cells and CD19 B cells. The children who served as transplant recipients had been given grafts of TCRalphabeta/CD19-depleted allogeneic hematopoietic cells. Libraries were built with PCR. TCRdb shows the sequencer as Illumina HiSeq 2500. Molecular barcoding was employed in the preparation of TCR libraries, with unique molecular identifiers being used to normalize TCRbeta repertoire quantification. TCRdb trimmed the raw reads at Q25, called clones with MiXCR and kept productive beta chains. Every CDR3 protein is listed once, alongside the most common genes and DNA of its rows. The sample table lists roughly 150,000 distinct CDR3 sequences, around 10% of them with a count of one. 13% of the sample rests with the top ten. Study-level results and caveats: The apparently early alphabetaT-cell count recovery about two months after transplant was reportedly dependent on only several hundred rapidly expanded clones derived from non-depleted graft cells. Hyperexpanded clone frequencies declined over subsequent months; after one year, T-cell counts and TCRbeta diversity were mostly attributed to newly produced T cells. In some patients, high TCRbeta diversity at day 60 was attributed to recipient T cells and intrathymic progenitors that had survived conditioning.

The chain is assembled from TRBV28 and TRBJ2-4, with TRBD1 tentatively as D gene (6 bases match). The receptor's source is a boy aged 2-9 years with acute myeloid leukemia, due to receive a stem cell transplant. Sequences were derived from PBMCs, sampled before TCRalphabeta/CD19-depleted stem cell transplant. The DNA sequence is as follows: TGTGCCAGCAGTTTAAGAGGGACACTAAAAAACATTCAGTACTTC. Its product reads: CASSLRGTLKNIQYF. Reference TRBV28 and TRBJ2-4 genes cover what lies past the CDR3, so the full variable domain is DVKVTQSSRYLVKRTGEKVFLECVQDMDHENMFWYRQDPGLGLRLIYFSYDVKMKEKGDIPEGYSVSREKKERFSLILESASTNQTSMYLCASSLRGTLKNIQYFGAGTRLSVL.